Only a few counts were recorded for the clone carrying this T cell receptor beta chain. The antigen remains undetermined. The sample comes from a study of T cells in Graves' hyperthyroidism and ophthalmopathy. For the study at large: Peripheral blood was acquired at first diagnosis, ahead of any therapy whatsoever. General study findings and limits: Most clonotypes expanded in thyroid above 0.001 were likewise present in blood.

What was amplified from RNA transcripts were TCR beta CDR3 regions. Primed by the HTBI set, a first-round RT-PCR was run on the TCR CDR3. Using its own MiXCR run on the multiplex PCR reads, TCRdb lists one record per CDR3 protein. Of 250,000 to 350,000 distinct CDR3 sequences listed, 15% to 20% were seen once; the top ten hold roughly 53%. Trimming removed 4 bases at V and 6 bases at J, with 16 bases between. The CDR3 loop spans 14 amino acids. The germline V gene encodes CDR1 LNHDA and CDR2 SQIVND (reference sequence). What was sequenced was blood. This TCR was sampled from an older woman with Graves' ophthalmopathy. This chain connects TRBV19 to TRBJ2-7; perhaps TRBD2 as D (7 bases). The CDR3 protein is CASSTAGARGEQYF. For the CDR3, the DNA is TGTGCCAGTAGTACTGCGGGGGCGCGGGGCGAGCAGTACTTC.